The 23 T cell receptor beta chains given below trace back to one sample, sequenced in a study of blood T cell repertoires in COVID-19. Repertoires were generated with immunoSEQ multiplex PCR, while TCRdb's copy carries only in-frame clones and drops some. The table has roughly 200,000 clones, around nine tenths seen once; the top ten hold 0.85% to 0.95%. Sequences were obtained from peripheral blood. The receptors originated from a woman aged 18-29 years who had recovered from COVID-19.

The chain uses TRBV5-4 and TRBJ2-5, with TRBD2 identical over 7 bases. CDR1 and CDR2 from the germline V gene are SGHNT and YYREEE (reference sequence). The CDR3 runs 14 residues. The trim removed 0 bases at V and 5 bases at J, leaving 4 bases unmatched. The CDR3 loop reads CASSLDTGGETQYF. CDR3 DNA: TGTGCCAGCAGCTTGGATACGGGAGGCGAGACCCAGTACTTC.

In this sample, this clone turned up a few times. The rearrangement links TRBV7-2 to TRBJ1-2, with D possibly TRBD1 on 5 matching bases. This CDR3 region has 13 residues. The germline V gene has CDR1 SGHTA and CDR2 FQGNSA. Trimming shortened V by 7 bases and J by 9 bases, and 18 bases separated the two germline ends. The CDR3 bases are TGTGCCAGCACCCCATCCCAGGGTTGGCGCTACACCTTC. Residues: CASTPSQGWRYTF.

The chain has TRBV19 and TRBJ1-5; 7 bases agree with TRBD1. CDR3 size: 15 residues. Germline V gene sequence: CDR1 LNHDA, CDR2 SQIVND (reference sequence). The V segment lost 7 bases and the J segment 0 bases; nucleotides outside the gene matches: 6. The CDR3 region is CASTPGGLSNQPQHF. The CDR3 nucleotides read TGTGCCAGTACCCCAGGGGGTCTTAGCAATCAGCCCCAGCATTTT.

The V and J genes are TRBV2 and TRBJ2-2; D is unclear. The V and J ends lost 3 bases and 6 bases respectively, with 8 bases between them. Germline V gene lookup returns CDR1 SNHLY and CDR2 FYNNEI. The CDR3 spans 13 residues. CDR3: CASSDTKSGELFF. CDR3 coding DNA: TGTGCCAGCAGTGATACTAAGTCCGGGGAGCTGTTTTTT. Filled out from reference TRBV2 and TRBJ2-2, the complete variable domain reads EPEVTQTPSHQVTQMGQEVILRCVPISNHLYFYWYRQILGQKVEFLVSFYNNEISEKSEIFDDQFSVERPDGSNFTLKIRSTKLEDSAMYFCASSDTKSGELFFGEGSRLTVL.

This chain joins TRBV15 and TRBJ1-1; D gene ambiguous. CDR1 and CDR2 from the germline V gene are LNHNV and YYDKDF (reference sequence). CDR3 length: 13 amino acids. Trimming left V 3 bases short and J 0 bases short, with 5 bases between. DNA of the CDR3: TGTGCCACCAGCAGGTTATTGAACACTGAAGCTTTCTTT. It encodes CATSRLLNTEAFF.

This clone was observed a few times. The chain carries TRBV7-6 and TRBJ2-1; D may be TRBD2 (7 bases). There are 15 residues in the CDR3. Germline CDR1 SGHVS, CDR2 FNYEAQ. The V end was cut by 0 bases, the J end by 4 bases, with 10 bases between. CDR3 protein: CASSLAGGLYNEQFF. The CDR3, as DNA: TGTGCCAGCAGCTTAGCGGGGGGGCTGTACAATGAGCAGTTCTTC.

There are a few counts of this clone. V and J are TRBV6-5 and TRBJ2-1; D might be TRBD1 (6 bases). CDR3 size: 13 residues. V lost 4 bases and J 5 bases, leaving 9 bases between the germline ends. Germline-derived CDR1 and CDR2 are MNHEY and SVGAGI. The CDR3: CASSLRTDNEQFF. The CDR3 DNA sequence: TGTGCCAGCAGTTTGAGGACAGACAATGAGCAGTTCTTC.

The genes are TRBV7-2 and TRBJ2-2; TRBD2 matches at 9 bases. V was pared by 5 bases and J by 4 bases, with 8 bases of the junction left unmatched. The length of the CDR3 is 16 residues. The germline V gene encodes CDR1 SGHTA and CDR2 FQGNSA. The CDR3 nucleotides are TGTGCCAGCAGCCGCGGAGCGGGAGGCGTCACCGGGGAGCTGTTTTTT. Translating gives CASSRGAGGVTGELFF.

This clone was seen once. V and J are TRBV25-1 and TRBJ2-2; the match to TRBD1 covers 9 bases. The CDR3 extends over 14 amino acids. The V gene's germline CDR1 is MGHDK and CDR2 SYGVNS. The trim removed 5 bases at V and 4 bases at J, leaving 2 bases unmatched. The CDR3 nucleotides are TGTGCCAGCAGTCCGGGACAGGGCACCGGGGAGCTGTTTTTT. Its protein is CASSPGQGTGELFF. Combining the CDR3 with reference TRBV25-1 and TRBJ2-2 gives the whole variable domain EADIYQTPRYLVIGTGKKITLECSQTMGHDKMYWYQQDPGMELHLIHYSYGVNSTEKGDLSSESTVSRIRTEHFPLTLESARPSHTSQYLCASSPGQGTGELFFGEGSRLTVL.

CDR3 amino acids: CASSQQPGGLAKNIQYF. The CDR3 nucleotides read TGTGCCAGCAGCCAGCAACCCGGGGGTTTAGCCAAAAACATTCAGTACTTC. The chain couples TRBV6-2 or TRBV6-3 to TRBJ2-4; D perhaps matches TRBD2 (6 bases). V was pared by 6 bases and J by 0 bases, with 18 bases between. The CDR3 is 17 amino acids. In germline, CDR1 is MNHEY, CDR2 SVGEGT.

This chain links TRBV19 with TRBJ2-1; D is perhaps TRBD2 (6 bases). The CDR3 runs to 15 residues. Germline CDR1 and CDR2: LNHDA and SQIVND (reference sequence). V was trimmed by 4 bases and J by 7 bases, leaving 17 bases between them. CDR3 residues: CASSSVTSGSNEQFF. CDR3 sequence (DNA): TGTGCCAGTAGTAGTGTGACTAGTGGGAGTAATGAGCAGTTCTTC.

The CDR3 sequence: CASSEDTSYEQYV. The CDR3 coding sequence is TGTGCCAGCAGTGAAGACACGTCCTACGAGCAGTACGTC. This rearrangement joins TRBV6-1 to TRBJ2-7; D remains ambiguous. Trimming cost V 1 base and J 1 base, with 5 bases left between them. The CDR3 totals 13 residues. Germline lookup yields CDR1 MNHNS and CDR2 SASEGT.

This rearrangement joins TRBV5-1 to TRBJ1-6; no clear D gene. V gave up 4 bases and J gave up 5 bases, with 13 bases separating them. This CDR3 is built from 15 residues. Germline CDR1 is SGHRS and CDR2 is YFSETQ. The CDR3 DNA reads TGCGCCAGCAGCCCGGGAGCGGAAGATAATTCACCCCTCCACTTT. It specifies CASSPGAEDNSPLHF.

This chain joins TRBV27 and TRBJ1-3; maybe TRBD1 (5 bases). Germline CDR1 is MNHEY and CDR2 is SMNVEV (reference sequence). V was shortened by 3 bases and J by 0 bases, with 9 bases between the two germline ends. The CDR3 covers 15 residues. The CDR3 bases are TGTGCCAGCAGTTTGGGGGGTTACTCTGGAAACACCATATATTTT. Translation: CASSLGGYSGNTIYF.

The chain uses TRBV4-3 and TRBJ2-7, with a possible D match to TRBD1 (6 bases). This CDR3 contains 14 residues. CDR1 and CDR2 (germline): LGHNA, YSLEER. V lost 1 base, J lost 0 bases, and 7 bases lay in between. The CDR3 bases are TGCGCCAGCAGCCAAGGGACAGTCTCCTACGAGCAGTACTTC. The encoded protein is CASSQGTVSYEQYF.

CDR3 region: CAIRKDSSYEQYV. The DNA for the CDR3 is TGTGCCATCAGGAAGGACAGTAGCTACGAGCAGTACGTC. The V gene is TRBV10-3, the J gene TRBJ2-7, with D perhaps matching TRBD1 (6 bases). Trimming shortened V by 6 bases and J by 3 bases, and 12 bases separated the two germline ends. This CDR3 has 13 residues. Germline CDR1 ENHRY, CDR2 SYGVKD.

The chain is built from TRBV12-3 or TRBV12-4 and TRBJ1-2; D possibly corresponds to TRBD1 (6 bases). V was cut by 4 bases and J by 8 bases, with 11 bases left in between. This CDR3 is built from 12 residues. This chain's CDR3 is CASSSGTRGYTF. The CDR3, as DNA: TGTGCCAGCAGTTCCGGGACACGCGGCTACACCTTC.

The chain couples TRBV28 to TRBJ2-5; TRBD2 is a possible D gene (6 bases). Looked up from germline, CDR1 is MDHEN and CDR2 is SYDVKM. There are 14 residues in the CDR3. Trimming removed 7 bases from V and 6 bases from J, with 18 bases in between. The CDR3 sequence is CASKSRGDMKTQYF. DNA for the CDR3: TGTGCCAGCAAATCGCGGGGCGATATGAAGACCCAGTACTTC.

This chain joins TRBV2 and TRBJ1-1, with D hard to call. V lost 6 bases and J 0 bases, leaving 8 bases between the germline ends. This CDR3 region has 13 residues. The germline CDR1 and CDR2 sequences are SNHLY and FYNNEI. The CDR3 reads CASRRNLNTEAFF. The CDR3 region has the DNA TGTGCCAGCAGGAGGAATTTGAACACTGAAGCTTTCTTT.

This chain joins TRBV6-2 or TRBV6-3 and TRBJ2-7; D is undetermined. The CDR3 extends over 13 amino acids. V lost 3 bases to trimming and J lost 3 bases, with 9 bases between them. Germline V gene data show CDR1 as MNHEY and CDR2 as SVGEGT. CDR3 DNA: TGTGCCAGCAGTTATGGCATATACTACGAGCAGTACTTC. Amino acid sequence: CASSYGIYYEQYF.

Here the CDR3 reads CASNRQPSGLAANEQFF. In DNA form, the CDR3 reads TGTGCCAGCAACCGCCAACCAAGTGGACTAGCGGCGAATGAGCAGTTCTTC. This chain connects TRBV7-9 to TRBJ2-1, with 10 bases that match TRBD2. The trim removed 7 bases at V and 7 bases at J, leaving 16 bases unmatched. CDR1 is SEHNR and CDR2 is FQNEAQ in the germline V gene (reference sequence). The CDR3 is made up of 17 amino acids. The full variable domain, completed using reference TRBV7-9 and TRBJ2-1, is DTGVSQNPRHKITKRGQNVTFRCDPISEHNRLYWYRQTLGQGPEFLTYFQNEAQLEKSRLLSDRFSAERPKGSFSTLEIQRTEQGDSAMYLCASNRQPSGLAANEQFFGPGTRLTVL.

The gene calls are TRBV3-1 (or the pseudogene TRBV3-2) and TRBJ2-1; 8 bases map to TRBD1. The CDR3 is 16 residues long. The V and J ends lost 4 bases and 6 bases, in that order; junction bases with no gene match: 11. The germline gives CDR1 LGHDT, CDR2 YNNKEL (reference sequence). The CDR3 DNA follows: TGTGCCAGCAGCCCAGCGACAGGGGTCCCATCCAATGAGCAGTTCTTC. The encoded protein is CASSPATGVPSNEQFF.

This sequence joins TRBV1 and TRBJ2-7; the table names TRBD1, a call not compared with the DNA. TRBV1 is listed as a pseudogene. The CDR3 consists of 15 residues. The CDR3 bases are TGCACCAGCAGCCAATTAACAGGGGCTAGATGGGAGCAGTACTTC. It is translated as CTSSQLTGARWEQYF.